The 23 T cell receptor beta chains in this list originate from one sample, sequenced in a study of T cells in Graves' hyperthyroidism and ophthalmopathy. There were TCR beta CDR3 regions amplified from RNA transcripts. Primed by the HTBI set, a first-round RT-PCR was run on the TCR CDR3. TCRdb passed the multiplex PCR reads through MiXCR, listing each CDR3 protein once. The sample has some 600,000 distinct CDR3 sequences, about 15% seen once. The sample comprised blood. The receptors derive from a woman aged 30 to 39 with Graves' hyperthyroidism that later progressed to Graves' ophthalmopathy.

This clonotype was observed a few times. The rearrangement joins TRBV29-1 to TRBJ2-1, with D possibly matching TRBD2 (6 bases). Per germline, CDR1 SQVTM and CDR2 ANQGSEA. Trimming stripped 0 bases from V and 1 base from J, with 16 bases between. The CDR3 length is 17 residues. In DNA form, the CDR3 reads TGCAGCGTTGAAGAACTTGGCCTAGCGCTATCCTACAATGAGCAGTTCTTC. It yields the protein CSVEELGLALSYNEQFF.

The sample holds a few counts of this clonotype. This chain links TRBV10-3 with TRBJ2-7, with 10 positions matching TRBD1. J gave up 6 bases and V 7 bases, and 9 bases lay outside the gene matches. Germline V gene lookup returns CDR1 ENHRY and CDR2 SYGVKD. The CDR3 loop spans 14 amino acids. The CDR3, as DNA: TGTGCCATCACTGATGGACAGGGGGGAGTCGAGCAGTACTTC. This translates into CAITDGQGGVEQYF.

The J gene is TRBJ2-2, the V gene TRBV7-3; 8 nucleotides align to TRBD1. With 5 bases clipped from V and 1 base from J, the junction kept 6 bases outside the gene matches. CDR1 and CDR2 (germline): SGHTA, FQGTGA. The CDR3 length is 16 residues. CDR3 sequence reads: CASSKQGGLNTGELFF. DNA for the CDR3: TGTGCCAGCAGCAAACAGGGGGGCTTGAACACCGGGGAGCTGTTTTTT.

For this clonotype: A much bigger clone sits one base away, suggesting this may be a read error. The rearrangement uses TRBV4-1 and TRBJ2-5, with D tentatively TRBD1 (5 bases). CDR3 size: 13 residues. Germline values: CDR1 MGHRA, CDR2 YSYEKL. The V end was cut by 5 bases, the J end by 5 bases, with 12 bases between. The CDR3, as DNA: TGCGCCAGCAGCTGCAGGGTGTGGGAGACCCAGTACTTC. The encoded protein is CASSCRVWETQYF.

J is TRBJ2-6 and V is TRBV20-1; D remains ambiguous. The V gene lost 6 bases and the J gene lost 0 bases, with 12 bases spanning the gap. The CDR3 extends over 15 amino acids. Germline values: CDR1 DFQATT, CDR2 SNEGSKA (reference sequence). CDR3 DNA: TGCAGTGCACGAGACGGAAACTCTGGGGCCAACGTCCTGACTTTC. Protein sequence: CSARDGNSGANVLTF.

The rearrangement uses TRBV5-4 and TRBJ1-1; 10 bases map to TRBD1. Losses at the gene ends were 4 bases for V and 4 bases for J; bases not matched to a gene: 7. The CDR3 sequence is 15 residues long. Germline values: CDR1 SGHNT, CDR2 YYREEE (reference sequence). The CDR3 bases are TGTGCCAGCAGCCGGGGACAGGGGATGAGCACTGAAGCTTTCTTT. As protein: CASSRGQGMSTEAFF.

V is TRBV5-1 and J is TRBJ2-3; D is tentatively TRBD1 or TRBD2 (5 bases each). CDR3 size: 16 residues. Trimming stripped 4 bases from V and 1 base from J, with 16 bases between. In germline, CDR1 is SGHRS, CDR2 YFSETQ. CDR3 amino acids: CASSPRGDRGTDTQYF. The CDR3 region has the DNA TGCGCCAGCAGCCCGCGTGGGGACCGGGGCACAGATACGCAGTATTTT. Full variable domain (remainder filled in from reference TRBV5-1 and TRBJ2-3): KAGVTQTPRYLIKTRGQQVTLSCSPISGHRSVSWYQQTPGQGLQFLFEYFSETQRNKGNFPGRFSGRQFSNSRSEMNVSTLELGDSALYLCASSPRGDRGTDTQYFGPGTRLTVL.

The chain combines TRBV4-1 with TRBJ1-2, with D possibly matching TRBD1 (5 bases). The germline CDR1 and CDR2 sequences are MGHRA and YSYEKL. This CDR3 region has 15 residues. Trimming pared 0 bases from V and 8 bases from J, leaving 16 bases between. CDR3 in amino acids: CASSQEEGPVQGYTF. CDR3 nucleotides: TGCGCCAGCAGCCAAGAAGAGGGACCCGTGCAAGGCTACACCTTC.

J is TRBJ2-3 and V is TRBV7-3, with no clear D. The length of the CDR3 is 17 residues. Trimming pared 5 bases from V and 1 base from J, leaving 19 bases between. The germline CDR1 and CDR2 sequences are SGHTA and FQGTGA. The DNA of the CDR3 is TGTGCCAGCAGCCCCTTGGCGATTTCCTCTGGCACAGATACGCAGTATTTT. This sequence encodes CASSPLAISSGTDTQYF.

This clonotype was seen a handful of times. This CDR3 is CASSPLIIRDRDNQPQHF. CDR3 in DNA: TGTGCCAGCTCACCACTGATTATCCGGGACAGAGACAATCAGCCCCAGCATTTT. The V gene is TRBV18, the J gene TRBJ1-5; 7 nucleotides agree with TRBD1. V was pared by 1 base and J by 3 bases, with 12 bases of the junction left unmatched. There are 18 residues in the CDR3. Germline lookup yields CDR1 KGHSH and CDR2 LQKENI.

In this sample, this clonotype turned up a few times. The chain couples TRBV12-3 or TRBV12-4 to TRBJ2-4, with a tentative D call TRBD2 (5 bases). Trimming removed 5 bases at V and 6 bases at J, with 11 bases between. CDR3 length equals 13 residues. The CDR3 region is CASSRIGVNIQYF. Here the CDR3 DNA reads TGTGCCAGCAGTAGGATCGGGGTAAACATTCAGTACTTC.

The genes are TRBV28 and TRBJ2-5; a weak D match, TRBD1 (5 bases). Trimming took 2 bases from V and 7 from J, leaving 17 bases between them. The CDR3 has 15 residues. CDR1 and CDR2 from the germline V gene are MDHEN and SYDVKM. CDR3 residues: CASSLIGDLRGTQYF. The CDR3 DNA sequence: TGTGCCAGCAGTTTAATCGGCGACCTAAGGGGGACCCAGTACTTC.

This clonotype was found many times. V is TRBV2 and J is TRBJ2-7; a possible D gene is TRBD1 (6 bases). Trimming took off 6 bases at V and 5 bases at J, with 8 bases between the two ends. CDR3 length: 11 residues. Germline V gene lookup returns CDR1 SNHLY and CDR2 FYNNEI. In nucleotides, the CDR3 is TGTGCCAGCAGAAGACAGGACGAGCAGTACTTC. This sequence encodes CASRRQDEQYF.

In its sample, this clonotype was seen many times. This chain joins TRBV6-2 or TRBV6-3 and TRBJ2-7, with 10 bases identical to TRBD1. The CDR3 totals 14 residues. Germline assignment: CDR1 MNHEY and CDR2 SVGEGT. The trim removed 7 bases at V and 2 bases at J, leaving 5 bases unmatched. The CDR3 nucleotides read TGTGCCAGCACCGGGACAGGGGTTCCCTACGAGCAGTACTTC. Protein sequence: CASTGTGVPYEQYF.

This clonotype has ten or more counts. V gene TRBV10-2 combines with J gene TRBJ1-1; 10 bases are a match to TRBD1. This CDR3 has 14 residues. Germline assignment: CDR1 WSHSY and CDR2 SAAADI. V shed 5 bases and J 6 bases; nucleotides not matched to a gene: 6. The CDR3 bases are TGCGCCAGCAGTAGACAGGGGGCGGCTCCTGAAGCTTTCTTT. As protein: CASSRQGAAPEAFF.

This clonotype was seen repeatedly, ten times or more. The rearrangement links TRBV3-1 to TRBJ1-1; D not certain. V was trimmed by 2 bases and J by 0 bases, leaving 13 bases between them. Germline V gene sequence: CDR1 LGHDT, CDR2 YNNKEL (reference sequence). The CDR3 length is 16 residues. As DNA, the CDR3 is TGTGCCAGCAGCCAACATGCCCCTAACCTGAACACTGAAGCTTTCTTT. Its translation: CASSQHAPNLNTEAFF.

At least ten counts were recorded for this clonotype. The chain uses TRBV28 and TRBJ1-1; D is unresolved. The germline CDR1 and CDR2 sequences are MDHEN and SYDVKM. The V gene lost 6 bases and the J gene lost 4 bases, with 15 bases spanning the gap. The CDR3 sequence is 14 residues long. The CDR3 protein is CASRGTRAATEAFF. In nucleotides, the CDR3 is TGTGCCAGCAGGGGAACCCGGGCGGCCACTGAAGCTTTCTTT.

This clonotype was seen ten or more times. J is TRBJ1-5 and V is TRBV7-2; possible D gene TRBD1, 5 bases. Germline V gives CDR1 SGHTA, CDR2 FQGNSA. The V end was cut by 5 bases, the J end by 4 bases, with 15 bases between. This CDR3 contains 15 residues. CDR3 coding DNA: TGTGCCAGCAGCCGCGTGGGGACGTCTAATCAGCCCCAGCATTTT. Its translation is CASSRVGTSNQPQHF.

This clonotype was recorded a few times. The V call is TRBV20-1, the J call TRBJ1-5; 8 nucleotides match TRBD1. Trimming took 3 bases from V and 6 from J; bases not matched to a gene: 10. This CDR3 is built from 15 residues. Germline lookup yields CDR1 DFQATT and CDR2 SNEGSKA (reference sequence). For the CDR3, the DNA is TGCAGTGCTAGTGGATTCGGACAGGGCCTTCAGCCCCAGCATTTT. Protein: CSASGFGQGLQPQHF.

This clonotype was seen a handful of times. V gene TRBV9 combines with J gene TRBJ1-1; D unclear. V lost 3 bases, J lost 8 bases, and 11 bases lay in between. This CDR3 comprises 12 residues. Germline V gives CDR1 SGDLS, CDR2 YYNGEE. The CDR3 region is CASSGTAGEAFF. CDR3 sequence (DNA): TGTGCCAGCAGCGGAACAGCCGGGGAAGCTTTCTTT. The variable domain in full, completed from reference TRBV9 and TRBJ1-1, reads DSGVTQTPKHLITATGQRVTLRCSPRSGDLSVYWYQQSLDQGLQFLIQYYNGEERAKGNILERFSAQQFPDLHSELNLSSLELGDSALYFCASSGTAGEAFFGQGTRLTVV.

This clonotype has ten or more counts. The J gene is TRBJ2-5, the V gene TRBV28; TRBD1 agrees at 8 bases. The CDR3 is 14 residues long. After removal of 6 bases from V and 6 bases from J, the junction contained 9 bases not matched to a gene. Germline V gene lookup returns CDR1 MDHEN and CDR2 SYDVKM. The CDR3 nucleotides are TGTGCCAGCAGGGTCCAGGGGGCAGTTAAGACCCAGTACTTC. As protein: CASRVQGAVKTQYF. Complete variable domain (other parts from reference TRBV28 and TRBJ2-5): DVKVTQSSRYLVKRTGEKVFLECVQDMDHENMFWYRQDPGLGLRLIYFSYDVKMKEKGDIPEGYSVSREKKERFSLILESASTNQTSMYLCASRVQGAVKTQYFGPGTRLLVL.

The chain links TRBV6-1 to TRBJ2-7; maybe TRBD1 (6 bases). CDR1 MNHNS and CDR2 SASEGT come from the germline V gene. With 7 bases removed from V and 3 bases from J, the gap between germline ends came to 25 bases. The CDR3 spans 17 residues. As DNA, the CDR3 is TGTGCCAGCATTCCTTTGGGACAAGGGGGATTTGGCTACGAGCAGTACTTC. Its translation is CASIPLGQGGFGYEQYF.

This clonotype appeared a few times. The gene calls are TRBV28 and TRBJ1-6, with TRBD1 identical over 7 bases. The CDR3 totals 14 residues. Unmatched junction bases numbered 7, after V lost 6 bases and J lost 8 bases. CDR1 is MDHEN and CDR2 is SYDVKM in the germline V gene. The CDR3, as DNA: TGTGCCAGCAGGGAAGGGGGCAGCGATTCACCCCTCCACTTT. It specifies CASREGGSDSPLHF.